The clone carrying this T cell receptor beta chain was observed a few times. Its antigen remains unknown. The data originate from a study of CD8 T cells in ankylosing spondylitis. Germline CDR1 and CDR2: SGHVS and FNYEAQ. V trimming: 3 bases; J trimming: 5 bases; junction bases outside the gene matches: 5. This CDR3 is built from 14 residues. Findings of the study overall: Before this, some motif variants had been reported in reactive arthritis synovial fluid and blood. Reports say disease-linked clones showed up significantly more in matched ankylosing spondylitis synovial fluid.

Construction of TCR beta libraries was performed using quantitative 5'-RACE with molecular barcodes. TCRdb re-derived calls from the 5' RACE reads in MiXCR, one entry per CDR3 protein. The top ten hold about 40% of the sample, which has roughly 36,000 distinct CDR3 sequences, approximately 15% seen once. The sequenced material came from blood. J is TRBJ2-5 and V is TRBV7-6, with 8 bases matching TRBD1. This receptor was taken from a male donor with ankylosing spondylitis or in good health (not recorded which). CDR3 DNA: TGTGCCAGCAGCTTTCGGACAGGGCGGGAGACCCAGTACTTC. Its translation is CASSFRTGRETQYF. Combining the CDR3 with reference TRBV7-6 and TRBJ2-5 gives the whole variable domain GAGVSQSPRYKVTKRGQDVALRCDPISGHVSLYWYRQALGQGPEFLTYFNYEAQQDKSGLPNDRFSAERPEGSISTLTIQRTEQRDSAMYRCASSFRTGRETQYFGPGTRLLVL.